This T cell receptor (beta chain) was recorded in a study of human T cells and chemical hapten exposure. Looking at the study overall: Patients additionally received therapeutic doses of diphenylcyclopropenone on the scalp once a week, and this continued throughout the approximately 23-week study. Variation in per-sample TCR yields came mainly from small pooled library volume differences.

With V trimmed by 1 base and J by 7 bases, 4 bases remained unmatched. CDR3 size: 14 residues. Germline-derived CDR1 and CDR2 are SGHAT and FQNNGV. This clonotype was observed a handful of times. What it binds is unknown. The study's findings and limits: It was expanded TCRs that formed significantly more large CDR3 similarity clusters than controls did.

One entry per CDR3 protein, called by TCRdb with MiXCR from the RACE reads. Among about 170,000 distinct CDR3 sequences listed, 28% were seen once. The time point was: patch test 3, about 24 weeks after DPC sensitization. Sample treatment: therapeutic diphenylcyclopropenone sensitization with weekly scalp DPC. The source is a woman aged 18-30 years with alopecia areata. Some clones in this sample may be carry-over from other donors' samples. The sequencing here drew on whole blood, taken in connection with sensitization to the hapten diphenylcyclopropenone (DPC). This rearrangement joins TRBV11-2 to TRBJ1-2; 9 bases agree with TRBD1. DNA for the CDR3: TGTGCCAGCAGCTTAGCACAGGGGGCCCCTGGCTACACCTTC. This translates into CASSLAQGAPGYTF. The full variable domain, with the rest looked up from reference TRBV11-2 and TRBJ1-2, is EAGVAQSPRYKIIEKRQSVAFWCNPISGHATLYWYQQILGQGPKLLIQFQNNGVVDDSQLPKDRFSAERLKGVDSTLKIQPAKLEDSAVYLCASSLAQGAPGYTFGSGTRLTVV.